The rows below give T cell receptor beta chains drawn from one sample of a study of blood T cell repertoires in COVID-19. Generated by immunoSEQ multiplex PCR, the TCRdb table keeps only in-frame clones and is missing some. The sample has about 230,000 clones, roughly 85% seen once. The sequencing input was peripheral blood. The receptors stem from a woman in her 70s with active or convalescent COVID-19. CDR3s include the opening cysteine and the closing phenylalanine or tryptophan. D genes are given only for firm matches. Only some rows state a clone size, as once, few, many or a class for expanded clones.

d_gene	v_gene	abundance	j_gene	CDR3aa	CDR3nt
TRBD2	TRBV28	-	TRBJ2-1	CASSSSLGSGGKFF	TGTGCCAGCAGTTCCTCCTTGGGGAGCGGGGGGAAGTTCTTC
TRBD2	TRBV4-3	-	TRBJ2-3	CASSQDLGTSGYTDTQYF	TGCGCCAGCAGCCAAGATCTTGGGACTAGCGGATACACAGATACGCAGTATTTT
-	TRBV12-3/TRBV12-4	-	TRBJ2-5	CASTLQGSETQYF	TGTGCCAGCACGCTGCAGGGTTCAGAGACCCAGTACTTC
TRBD1	TRBV5-4	-	TRBJ2-5	CAFRQGASSGQETQYF	TGTGCCTTCCGACAGGGAGCTTCCTCTGGCCAAGAGACCCAGTACTTC
-	TRBV27	few	TRBJ1-6	CASSFSPSGRYSPLHF	TGTGCCAGCAGTTTCTCACCTTCAGGGCGGTATTCACCCCTCCACTTT
TRBD2	TRBV7-8	-	TRBJ2-2	CASSVKPGLASPGELFF	TGTGCCAGCAGCGTCAAACCGGGACTAGCTAGTCCCGGGGAGCTGTTTTTT
-	TRBV18	-	TRBJ2-3	CASSPRRPSTGGDTQYF	TGTGCCAGCTCACCGAGGAGGCCCTCCACTGGTGGAGATACGCAGTATTTT
-	TRBV29-1	-	TRBJ2-7	CSVGSSYEQYF	TGCAGCGTTGGGAGCTCCTACGAGCAGTACTTC
-	TRBV27	-	TRBJ2-3	CASSLMDSTDTQYF	TGTGCCAGCAGTTTAATGGACTCCACAGATACGCAGTATTTT
-	TRBV19	-	TRBJ2-1	CASSPWPQRSSYNEQFF	TGTGCCAGTAGTCCATGGCCTCAGCGCAGCTCCTACAATGAGCAGTTCTTC
TRBD1	TRBV6-5	-	TRBJ1-6	CASTGTGGSPLHF	TGTGCCAGCACCGGGACAGGCGGTTCACCCCTCCACTTT
TRBD1	TRBV15	-	TRBJ1-5	CATSRDRTGGGQPQHF	TGTGCCACCAGCAGAGATCGGACAGGGGGCGGTCAGCCCCAGCATTTT
-	TRBV7-2	-	TRBJ1-1	CASSFTVNTEAFF	TGTGCCAGCAGCTTTACAGTGAACACTGAAGCTTTCTTT
-	TRBV7-9	-	TRBJ1-2	CASSFGGAQDYGYTF	TGTGCCAGCAGCTTTGGGGGGGCGCAGGACTATGGCTACACCTTC
TRBD2	TRBV7-9	once	TRBJ2-1	CASSLGLAGHNEQFF	TGTGCCAGCAGCTTGGGACTAGCGGGCCACAATGAGCAGTTCTTC
TRBD1	TRBV6-5	-	TRBJ1-1	CASSNRGADTEAFF	TGTGCCAGCAGTAACAGGGGTGCTGACACTGAAGCTTTCTTT
-	TRBV12-3/TRBV12-4	-	TRBJ2-7	CASSPVSYEQYF	TGTGCCAGCAGCCCTGTCTCCTACGAGCAGTACTTC
-	TRBV6-6	-	TRBJ1-2	CASSYSIPDSYGYTF	TGTGCCAGCAGTTACTCGATCCCGGACAGCTATGGCTACACCTTC
TRBD2	TRBV7-9	few	TRBJ2-3	CASSRGLAGALDTQYF	TGTGCCAGCAGCCGCGGACTAGCGGGAGCCTTAGATACGCAGTATTTT
TRBD1	TRBV5-1	-	TRBJ1-2	CASSSGGPLYGYTF	TGCGCCAGCAGCTCAGGGGGGCCCCTCTATGGCTACACCTTC
-	TRBV18	-	TRBJ1-4	CASSPGAGEKLFF	TGTGCCAGCTCACCAGGGGCTGGGGAAAAACTGTTTTTT
-	TRBV7-6	-	TRBJ1-6	CASGPLGADSPLHF	TGTGCCAGCGGCCCACTGGGGGCGGATTCACCCCTCCACTTT